Described below is a single TCR beta chain sequence and its context. This entry belongs to a study of control samples from healthy donors and cancer patients. The V gene lost 2 bases and the J gene lost 0 bases, with 8 bases spanning the gap. The CDR3 has 15 amino acids. The germline gives CDR1 SGDLS, CDR2 YYNGEE. Sequencing used immunoSEQ multiplex PCR; TCRdb keeps in-frame clones, though not all of them. The table records some 87,000 clones, 91% of them present only once. Input material: blood. This clonotype was sampled from a young man in good health. The genes are TRBV9 and TRBJ2-2; D not resolved. In DNA form, the CDR3 reads TGTGCCAGCAGCGTTCACCCGACGAACACCGGGGAGCTGTTTTTT. Encoded protein: CASSVHPTNTGELFF.